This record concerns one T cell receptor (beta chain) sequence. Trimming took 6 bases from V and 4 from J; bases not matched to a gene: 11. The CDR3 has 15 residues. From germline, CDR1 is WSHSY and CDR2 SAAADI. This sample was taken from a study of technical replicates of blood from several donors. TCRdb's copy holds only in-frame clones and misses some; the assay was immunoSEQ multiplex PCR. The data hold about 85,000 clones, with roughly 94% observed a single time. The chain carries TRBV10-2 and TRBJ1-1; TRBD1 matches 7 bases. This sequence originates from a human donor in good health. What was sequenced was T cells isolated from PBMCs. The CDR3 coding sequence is TGCGCCAGCAGCAGCCGGGACAGCGGCATCACTGAAGCTTTCTTT. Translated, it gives CASSSRDSGITEAFF.